A single sample gave rise to the 17 T cell receptor beta chains below, sequenced in a study of CD8 T cells in ankylosing spondylitis. One entry per CDR3 protein results from TCRdb running MiXCR on the 5' RACE reads. The sample contains some 290,000 distinct CDR3 sequences, about 20% of which appear only once. The specimen sequenced was blood, either unsorted or a sorted T cell fraction (not recorded which). Receptors originate from a male donor with ankylosing spondylitis or in good health (not recorded which).

This clonotype was detected only a few times. A read error may account for a junction end that differs from germline. The chain is built from TRBV28 and TRBJ1-5; 7 nucleotides align to TRBD1. CDR1 is MDHEN and CDR2 is SYDVKM in the germline V gene. This CDR3 contains 16 residues. The CDR3 spells CASSLSHRGSHQPQHF. The CDR3 DNA follows: TGTGCCAGCAGTTTATCGCACAGGGGTAGCCATCAGCCCCAGCATTTT.

This clonotype appeared a few times. The chain combines TRBV5-1 with TRBJ2-1, with 8 bases aligning to TRBD2. The germline V gene has CDR1 SGHRS and CDR2 YFSETQ. The CDR3 has 15 amino acids. The J segment lost 2 bases and the V segment lost 7 bases, leaving 8 bases of the junction unmatched. CDR3 region: CASGQDGRAYNEQFF. In DNA form, the CDR3 reads TGCGCCAGCGGCCAAGACGGGAGGGCCTACAATGAGCAGTTCTTC.

This clonotype was picked up a small number of times. The chain joins TRBV20-1 to TRBJ1-6, with TRBD1 matching 8 bases. CDR1 and CDR2 from the germline V gene are DFQATT and SNEGSKA (reference sequence). V dropped 4 bases and J dropped 4; count of bases not matched to a gene: 6. The CDR3 totals 15 residues. CDR3 region: CSAMPDRGYNSPLHF. CDR3 DNA: TGCAGTGCTATGCCTGACAGGGGATATAATTCACCCCTCCACTTT.

This clonotype showed up many times. This chain joins TRBV5-1 and TRBJ1-2; TRBD1 matches 8 bases. V gave up 4 bases and J gave up 6 bases; unmatched junction bases: 8. Per germline, CDR1 SGHRS and CDR2 YFSETQ. The CDR3 has 14 residues. The CDR3 loop reads CASSRDRGEDGYTF. In nucleotides, the CDR3 is TGCGCCAGCAGCCGAGACAGGGGCGAAGATGGCTACACCTTC.

The table lists this clonotype with a few counts. The chain recombines TRBV2 with TRBJ1-6, with TRBD1 matching over 7 bases. The CDR3 loop spans 13 amino acids. Germline trimming cut 8 bases from V and 5 bases from J; bases unmatched to any gene: 3. Germline assignment: CDR1 SNHLY and CDR2 FYNNEI. The CDR3 DNA reads TGTGCCAGCGGAGGACAGGATAATTCACCCCTCCACTTT. It codes for CASGGQDNSPLHF.

The rearrangement uses TRBV28 and TRBJ2-5; no clear D gene. There are 10 residues in the CDR3. V was cut by 6 bases and J by 13 bases, with 12 bases left in between. Germline-derived CDR1 and CDR2 are MDHEN and SYDVKM. The CDR3 here is CASSQIFTYF. The CDR3 nucleotides read TGTGCCAGCAGCCAAATTTTCACGTACTTC.

This clonotype came up many times. The genes are TRBV28 and TRBJ1-3; D perhaps matches TRBD1 (6 bases). V lost 10 bases, J lost 3 bases, and 13 bases lay in between. The length of the CDR3 is 13 residues. Germline V CDR1 and CDR2: MDHEN, SYDVKM. The CDR3 DNA is TGTGCCATCCAGGGGACGTATGGAAACACCATATATTTT. Amino acids: CAIQGTYGNTIYF.

In its sample, this clonotype was seen a few times. The chain uses TRBV6-5 and TRBJ2-7; 7 positions match TRBD1. This CDR3 region has 13 residues. V shed 5 bases and J 6 bases; nucleotides not matched to a gene: 7. Per germline, CDR1 MNHEY and CDR2 SVGAGI. The CDR3 DNA sequence: TGTGCCAGCAGTCACGGGACAGCTGGCGAGCAGTACGTC. Translation: CASSHGTAGEQYV.

This chain joins TRBV12-3 or TRBV12-4 and TRBJ1-1, with TRBD1 as a possible D gene (6 bases). The CDR3 is 15 residues long. Trimming took 6 bases from V and 11 from J, leaving 25 bases between them. DNA for the CDR3: TGTGCCAGCAGATACGGGACAACAACCCTTTCGCGGGCTTTCTTT. It yields the protein CASRYGTTTLSRAFF.

J is TRBJ2-5 and V is TRBV11-2; D possibly matches TRBD1 or TRBD2 (7 bases each). There are 17 residues in the CDR3. Deletions cut 2 bases from V and 2 bases from J, with 18 bases between. The germline V gene encodes CDR1 SGHAT and CDR2 FQNNGV. The CDR3 DNA reads as TGTGCCAGCAGCTTAACCCCCAGGGGGGGAATGCAAGAGACCCAGTACTTC. Translating it yields CASSLTPRGGMQETQYF.

The chain employs TRBV15 and TRBJ1-2, with TRBD1 matching 10 bases. Germline trimming cut 0 bases from V and 7 bases from J; bases unmatched to any gene: 2. Germline V lookup: CDR1 LNHNV, CDR2 YYDKDF (reference sequence). The CDR3 spans 14 residues. CDR3 DNA: TGTGCCACCAGCAGAGATCGGGACAGGGGTGGCTACACCTTC. Translation gives CATSRDRDRGGYTF.

Comments on this clonotype: A much larger clone lies one base from this, so it may be a read error. The V call is TRBV20-1, the J call TRBJ1-1, with D hard to call. The germline V gene encodes CDR1 DFQATT and CDR2 SNEGSKA (reference sequence). The CDR3 length is 13 residues. V lost 2 bases, J lost 4 bases, and 11 bases lay in between. The CDR3 DNA is TGCAGTGCTAGAATGATGGTAGCCACTGAAGCTTTCTTT. Protein product: CSARMMVATEAFF.

This chain uses TRBV7-2 with TRBJ2-1; a weak D match, TRBD2 (6 bases). CDR3 length: 14 amino acids. CDR1 is SGHTA, CDR2 FQGNSA, per germline. V lost 3 bases and J lost 7, with 13 bases in between. CDR3 region: CASSFPWGLNEQFF. The CDR3 DNA sequence: TGTGCCAGCAGCTTCCCGTGGGGACTTAATGAGCAGTTCTTC.

This sequence joins TRBV7-3 and TRBJ2-3, with a possible D match to TRBD2 (7 bases). This CDR3 is 16 amino acids long. The V end lost 4 bases, the J end lost 0 bases, and 14 bases lay between the germline ends. Germline V gene lookup returns CDR1 SGHTA and CDR2 FQGTGA. Here the CDR3 reads CASSSRGLGSTDTQYF. CDR3 nucleotide sequence: TGTGCCAGCAGCTCGCGGGGGCTTGGAAGCACAGATACGCAGTATTTT. Looking up the rest from reference TRBV7-3 and TRBJ2-3 gives the full variable domain: GAGVSQTPSNKVTEKGKYVELRCDPISGHTALYWYRQSLGQGPEFLIYFQGTGAADDSGLPNDRFFAVRPEGSVSTLKIQRTERGDSAVYLCASSSRGLGSTDTQYFGPGTRLTVL.

The chain recombines TRBV6-6 with TRBJ2-3; no reliable D call. Looked up from germline, CDR1 is MNHNY and CDR2 is SVGAGI (reference sequence). The CDR3 is made up of 13 amino acids. The V end lost 6 bases, the J end lost 4 bases, and 11 bases lay between the germline ends. The CDR3: CASSPKSADTQYF. The CDR3 nucleotides read TGTGCCAGCAGCCCCAAGTCGGCAGATACGCAGTATTTT.

This clonotype was recorded many times. The V gene is TRBV10-3, the J gene TRBJ1-3; D is ambiguous. V dropped 7 bases and J dropped 0 bases, with 1 base sitting between them. Germline V lookup: CDR1 ENHRY, CDR2 SYGVKD. This CDR3 has 11 residues. The CDR3 here is CAITSGNTIYF. CDR3 nucleotides: TGTGCCATCACCTCTGGAAACACCATATATTTT.

The rearrangement links TRBV10-3 to TRBJ2-5; D remains ambiguous. The CDR3 is 12 residues long. Deletions cut 11 bases from V and 0 bases from J, with 10 bases between. CDR1 ENHRY and CDR2 SYGVKD come from the germline V gene. Here the CDR3 reads CAATDHQETQYF. The DNA of the CDR3 is TGTGCCGCAACTGATCACCAAGAGACCCAGTACTTC.